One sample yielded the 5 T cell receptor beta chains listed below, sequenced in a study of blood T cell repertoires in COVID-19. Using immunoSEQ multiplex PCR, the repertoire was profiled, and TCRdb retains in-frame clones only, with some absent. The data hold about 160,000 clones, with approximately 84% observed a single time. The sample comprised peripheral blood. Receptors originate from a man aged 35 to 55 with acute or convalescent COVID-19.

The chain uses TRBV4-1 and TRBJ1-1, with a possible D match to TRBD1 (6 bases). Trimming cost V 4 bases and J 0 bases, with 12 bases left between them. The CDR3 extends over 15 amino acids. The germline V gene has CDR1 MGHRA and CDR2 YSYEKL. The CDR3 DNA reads TGCGCCAGCAGCCCCCGGACAGCCCTGAACACTGAAGCTTTCTTT. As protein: CASSPRTALNTEAFF.

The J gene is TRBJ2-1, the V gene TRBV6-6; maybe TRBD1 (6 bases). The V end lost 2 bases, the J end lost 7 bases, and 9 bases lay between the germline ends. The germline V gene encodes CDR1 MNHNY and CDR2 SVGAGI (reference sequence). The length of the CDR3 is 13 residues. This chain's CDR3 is CASSYGTPNEQFF. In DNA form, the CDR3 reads TGTGCCAGCAGTTACGGGACACCAAATGAGCAGTTCTTC.

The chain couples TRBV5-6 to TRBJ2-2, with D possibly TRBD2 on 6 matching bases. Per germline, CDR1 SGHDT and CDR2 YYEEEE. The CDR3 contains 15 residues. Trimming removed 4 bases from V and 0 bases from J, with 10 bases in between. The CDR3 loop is CASSLDYSNTGELFF. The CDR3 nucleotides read TGTGCCAGCAGCCTGGACTACTCGAACACCGGGGAGCTGTTTTTT.

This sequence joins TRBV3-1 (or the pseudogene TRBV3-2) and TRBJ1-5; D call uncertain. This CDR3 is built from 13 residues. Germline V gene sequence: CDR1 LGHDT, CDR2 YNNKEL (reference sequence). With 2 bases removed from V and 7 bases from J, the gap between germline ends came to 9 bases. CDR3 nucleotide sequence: TGTGCCAGCAGCCAACGGGTAAACCAGCCCCAGCATTTT. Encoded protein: CASSQRVNQPQHF.

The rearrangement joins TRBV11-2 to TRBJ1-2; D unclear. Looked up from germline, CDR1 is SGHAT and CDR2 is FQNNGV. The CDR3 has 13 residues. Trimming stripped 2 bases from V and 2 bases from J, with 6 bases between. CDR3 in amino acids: CASSLYGNYGYTF. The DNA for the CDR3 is TGTGCCAGCAGCTTATACGGGAACTATGGCTACACCTTC.